Described below is a single T cell receptor beta chain sequence and its context. Its antigen is unidentified. This entry comes from a study of T cell repertoires in cytomegalovirus infection. The wider study: The public TCR beta signatures pointed to both CMV infection and matching HLA type. Overall study findings and caveats: Clonotype analysis showed dominance of the ex vivo response by HLA-C-restricted CMV-specific TCR beta clonotypes. Frequencies of public TCR beta families were cumulated, and this identified carriers of CMV plus the relevant HLA.

TCRdb redid the calling of the reads with MiXCR, one entry per CDR3 protein. The sample lists some 800,000 distinct CDR3 sequences; almost 30% were seen once. V gave up 7 bases and J gave up 2 bases, with 16 bases separating them. This CDR3 is 15 amino acids long. Per germline, CDR1 MNHNS and CDR2 SASEGT. Sequenced material: cultured CD8+ T cells from PBMCs, taken from culture after CMV antigen stimulation. This clonotype originated in a human donor in good health (CMV status not recorded). Some clones in this sample may be carry-over from other donors' samples. The V call is TRBV6-1, the J call TRBJ2-3; D remains unclear. The CDR3 is CASTLTWVLTDTQYF. The CDR3 nucleotides are TGTGCCAGCACCCTGACATGGGTACTCACAGATACGCAGTATTTT.